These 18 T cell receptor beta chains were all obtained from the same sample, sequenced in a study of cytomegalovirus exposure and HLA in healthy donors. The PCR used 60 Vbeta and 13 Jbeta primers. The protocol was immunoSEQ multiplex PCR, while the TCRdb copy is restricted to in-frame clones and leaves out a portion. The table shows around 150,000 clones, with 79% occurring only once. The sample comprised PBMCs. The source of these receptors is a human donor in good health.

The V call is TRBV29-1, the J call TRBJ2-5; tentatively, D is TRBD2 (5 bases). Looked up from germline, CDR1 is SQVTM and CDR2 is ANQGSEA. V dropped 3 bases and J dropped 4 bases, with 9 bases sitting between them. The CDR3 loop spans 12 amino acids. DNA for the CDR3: TGCAGCGTTGAGACGGGAAGAGAGACCCAGTACTTC. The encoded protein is CSVETGRETQYF.

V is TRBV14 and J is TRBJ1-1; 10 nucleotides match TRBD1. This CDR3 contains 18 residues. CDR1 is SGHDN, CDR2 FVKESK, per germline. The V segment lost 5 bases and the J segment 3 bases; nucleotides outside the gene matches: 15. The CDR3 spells CASSSDRGVLVGDTEAFF. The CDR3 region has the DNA TGTGCCAGCAGCTCGGACAGGGGGGTTTTAGTTGGAGACACTGAAGCTTTCTTT. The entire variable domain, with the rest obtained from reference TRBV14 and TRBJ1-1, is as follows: EAGVTQFPSHSVIEKGQTVTLRCDPISGHDNLYWYRRVMGKEIKFLLHFVKESKQDESGMPNNRFLAERTGGTYSTLKVQPAELEDSGVYFCASSSDRGVLVGDTEAFFGQGTRLTVV.

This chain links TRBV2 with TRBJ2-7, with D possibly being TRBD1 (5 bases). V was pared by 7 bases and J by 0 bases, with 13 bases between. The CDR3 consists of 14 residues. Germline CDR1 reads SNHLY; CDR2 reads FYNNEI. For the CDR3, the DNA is TGTGCCAGCACCAGGGATGGTAGCTCCTACGAGCAGTACTTC. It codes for CASTRDGSSYEQYF.

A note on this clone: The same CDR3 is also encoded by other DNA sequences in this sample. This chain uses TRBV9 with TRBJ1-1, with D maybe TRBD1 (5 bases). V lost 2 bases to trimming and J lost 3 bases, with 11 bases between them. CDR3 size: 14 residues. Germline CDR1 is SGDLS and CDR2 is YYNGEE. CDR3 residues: CASSVGGGDTEAFF. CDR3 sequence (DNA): TGTGCCAGCAGCGTGGGGGGTGGAGACACTGAAGCTTTCTTT.

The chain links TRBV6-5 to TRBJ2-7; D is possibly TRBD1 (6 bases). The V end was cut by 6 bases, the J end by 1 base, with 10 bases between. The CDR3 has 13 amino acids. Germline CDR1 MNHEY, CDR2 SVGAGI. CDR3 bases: TGTGCCAGCAGACAAACAGGGTCCTACGAGCAGTACTTC. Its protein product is CASRQTGSYEQYF.

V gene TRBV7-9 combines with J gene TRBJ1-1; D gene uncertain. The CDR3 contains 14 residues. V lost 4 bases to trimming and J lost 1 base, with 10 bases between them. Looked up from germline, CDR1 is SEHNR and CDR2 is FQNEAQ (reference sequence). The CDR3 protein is CASSSGLPNTEAFF. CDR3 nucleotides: TGTGCCAGCAGCTCAGGCCTACCGAACACTGAAGCTTTCTTT.

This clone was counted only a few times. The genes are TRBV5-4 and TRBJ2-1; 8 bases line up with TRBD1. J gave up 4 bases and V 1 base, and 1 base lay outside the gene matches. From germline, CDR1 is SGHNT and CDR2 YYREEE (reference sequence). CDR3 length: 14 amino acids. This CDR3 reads CASSLRDRYNEQFF. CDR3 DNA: TGTGCCAGCAGCTTGCGGGACAGGTACAATGAGCAGTTCTTC.

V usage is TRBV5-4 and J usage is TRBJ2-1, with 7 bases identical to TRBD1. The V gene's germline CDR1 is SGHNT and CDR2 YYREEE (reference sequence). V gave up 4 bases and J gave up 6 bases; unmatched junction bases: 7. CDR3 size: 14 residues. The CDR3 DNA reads TGTGCCAGCAGCATAGGACAGGCCTTCAATGAGCAGTTCTTC. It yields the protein CASSIGQAFNEQFF.

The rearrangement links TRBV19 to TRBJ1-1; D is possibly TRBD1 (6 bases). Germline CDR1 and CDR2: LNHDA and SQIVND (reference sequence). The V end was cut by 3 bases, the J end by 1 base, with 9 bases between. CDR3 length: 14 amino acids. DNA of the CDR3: TGTGCCAGTAGTATCCAGGGGAAGAACACTGAAGCTTTCTTT. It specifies CASSIQGKNTEAFF.

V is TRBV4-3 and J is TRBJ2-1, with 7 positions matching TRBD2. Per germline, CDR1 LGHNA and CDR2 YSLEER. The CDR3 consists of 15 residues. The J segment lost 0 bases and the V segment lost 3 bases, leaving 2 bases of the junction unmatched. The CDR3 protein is CASSHLADSYNEQFF. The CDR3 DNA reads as TGCGCCAGCAGCCATCTAGCGGACTCCTACAATGAGCAGTTCTTC.

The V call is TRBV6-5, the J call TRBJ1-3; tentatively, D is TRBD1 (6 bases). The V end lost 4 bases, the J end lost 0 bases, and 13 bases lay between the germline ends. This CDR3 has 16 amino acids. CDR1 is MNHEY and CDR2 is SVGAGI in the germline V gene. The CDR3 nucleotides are TGTGCCAGCAGTTCCCCCAGGACAGTCTCTGGAAACACCATATATTTT. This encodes CASSSPRTVSGNTIYF.

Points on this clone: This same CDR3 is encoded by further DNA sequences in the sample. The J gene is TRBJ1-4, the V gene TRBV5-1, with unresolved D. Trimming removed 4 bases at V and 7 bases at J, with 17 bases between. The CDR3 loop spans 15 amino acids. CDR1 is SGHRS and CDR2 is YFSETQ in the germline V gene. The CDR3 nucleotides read TGCGCCAGCAGCAGGAATACAGCGGTTGGTGAAAAACTGTTTTTT. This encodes CASSRNTAVGEKLFF.

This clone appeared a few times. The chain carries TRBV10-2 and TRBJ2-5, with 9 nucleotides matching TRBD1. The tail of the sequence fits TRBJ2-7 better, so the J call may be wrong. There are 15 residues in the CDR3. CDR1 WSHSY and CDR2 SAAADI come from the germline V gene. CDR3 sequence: CASAILGTGNYEQYF. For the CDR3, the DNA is TGCGCCAGCGCCATCCTAGGGACAGGGAATTACGAGCAGTACTTC.

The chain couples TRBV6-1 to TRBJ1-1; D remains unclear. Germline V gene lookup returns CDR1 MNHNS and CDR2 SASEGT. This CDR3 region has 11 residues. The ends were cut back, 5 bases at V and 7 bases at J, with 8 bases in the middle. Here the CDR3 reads CASSYRGEAFF. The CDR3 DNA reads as TGTGCCAGCAGTTACCGGGGTGAAGCTTTCTTT.

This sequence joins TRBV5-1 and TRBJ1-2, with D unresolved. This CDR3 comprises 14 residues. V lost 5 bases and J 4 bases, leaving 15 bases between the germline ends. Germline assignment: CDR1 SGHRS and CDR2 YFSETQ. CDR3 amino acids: CASRPSGQTYGYTF. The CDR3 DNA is TGCGCCAGCAGACCGAGTGGGCAGACCTATGGCTACACCTTC.

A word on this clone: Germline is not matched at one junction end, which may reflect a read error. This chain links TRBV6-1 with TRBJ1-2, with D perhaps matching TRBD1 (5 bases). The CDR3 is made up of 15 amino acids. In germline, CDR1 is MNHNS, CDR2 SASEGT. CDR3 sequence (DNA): TGTGCCAGCAGTGAAGCAAGGGGTCCCCACTATGGCTACCCCTTC. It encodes CASSEARGPHYGYPF.

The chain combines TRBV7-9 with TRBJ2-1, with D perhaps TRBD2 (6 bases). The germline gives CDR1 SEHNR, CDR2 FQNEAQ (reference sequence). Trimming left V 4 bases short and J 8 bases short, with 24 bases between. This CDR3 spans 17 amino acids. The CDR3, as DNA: TGTGCCAGCAGCTGGATAATGGACTATTCTTCTTCGGATGAGCAGTTCTTC. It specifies CASSWIMDYSSSDEQFF. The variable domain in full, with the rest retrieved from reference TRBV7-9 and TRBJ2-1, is DTGVSQNPRHKITKRGQNVTFRCDPISEHNRLYWYRQTLGQGPEFLTYFQNEAQLEKSRLLSDRFSAERPKGSFSTLEIQRTEQGDSAMYLCASSWIMDYSSSDEQFFGPGTRLTVL.

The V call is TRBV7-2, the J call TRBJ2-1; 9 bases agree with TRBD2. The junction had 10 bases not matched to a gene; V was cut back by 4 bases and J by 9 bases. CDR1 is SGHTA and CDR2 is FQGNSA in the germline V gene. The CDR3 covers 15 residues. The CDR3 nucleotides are TGTGCCAGCAGCTGGTATATAGCGGGAGACAGTGAGCAGTTCTTC. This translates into CASSWYIAGDSEQFF.